This entry lists 5 T cell receptor beta chains sequenced from one sample in a study of Ad26.COV2.S vaccination and SARS-CoV-2 variants. The sample's treatment: some 19 received Ad26.COV2.S at low or high dose, single or two shots; about 5 received placebo; per-sample allocation not given. All samples were drawn on day 63, counting from the first vaccine or placebo injection. Libraries were prepared by immunoSEQ multiplex PCR; TCRdb keeps only in-frame clonotypes and omits some of them. The top ten clones hold 6.4% of a sample with more than 300,000 clones, about nine tenths of them seen once. The sample here was peripheral blood, taken in a trial of Ad26.COV2.S vaccine versus placebo. These receptors all come from a person between 18 and 65 years old who received the Ad26.COV2.S COVID-19 vaccine or a placebo.

This clone occurred a few times. The rearrangement uses TRBV27 and TRBJ1-3, with D perhaps matching TRBD1 (6 bases). The CDR3 runs to 13 residues. The V end lost 8 bases, the J end lost 2 bases, and 10 bases lay between the germline ends. CDR1 MNHEY and CDR2 SMNVEV come from the germline V gene (reference sequence). In DNA, the CDR3 is TGTGCCAGCCGGACAGTTCCTGGAAACACCATATATTTT. Residues: CASRTVPGNTIYF.

The V and J genes are TRBV7-9 and TRBJ1-5; D not resolved. The CDR3 is 12 residues long. CDR1 is SEHNR and CDR2 is FQNEAQ in the germline V gene (reference sequence). V lost 1 base and J 5 bases, leaving 3 bases between the germline ends. CDR3 loop: CASSLEHQPQHF. CDR3 bases: TGTGCCAGCAGCTTAGAACATCAGCCCCAGCATTTT.

This clone has just one count. This chain joins TRBV7-3 and TRBJ2-7; maybe TRBD2 (5 bases). Trimming stripped 2 bases from V and 7 bases from J, with 15 bases between. Germline CDR1 SGHTA, CDR2 FQGTGA. This CDR3 contains 14 residues. This CDR3 reads CASSLEGWAGEQYF. CDR3 sequence (DNA): TGTGCCAGCAGCTTAGAGGGATGGGCTGGAGAGCAGTACTTC.

The V gene is TRBV28, the J gene TRBJ2-1; TRBD2 matches at 12 bases. The CDR3 length is 15 residues. Germline trimming cut 6 bases from V and 6 bases from J; bases unmatched to any gene: 6. Germline loops: CDR1 MDHEN, CDR2 SYDVKM. DNA of the CDR3: TGTGCCAGCAGCAGCACTAGCGGGAGGCCCAATGAGCAGTTCTTC. As protein: CASSSTSGRPNEQFF.

The chain is built from TRBV27 and TRBJ1-2; D ambiguous. The CDR3 has 15 amino acids. Germline V gene lookup returns CDR1 MNHEY and CDR2 SMNVEV (reference sequence). V lost 6 bases to trimming and J lost 0 bases, with 14 bases between them. The chain's CDR3 is CASSPTRTSNYGYTF. CDR3 in DNA: TGTGCCAGCAGCCCGACGCGGACTTCTAACTATGGCTACACCTTC.